This T cell receptor beta chain was recorded in a study of tumor T cells in aggressive B-cell lymphoma. Data came from immunoSEQ multiplex PCR; TCRdb stores just in-frame clones and leaves some out. Here the sample spans roughly 2,600 clones, about 90% being singletons. The V and J ends lost 3 bases and 2 bases, in that order; junction bases with no gene match: 4. This CDR3 contains 16 residues. Germline V gives CDR1 SGHTA, CDR2 FQGTGA. Sequencing input: tumor tissue. The TCR originated in an adult with diffuse large B cell lymphoma. The rearrangement joins TRBV7-3 to TRBJ2-3; TRBD2 agrees at 11 bases. CDR3 nucleotide sequence: TGTGCCAGCAGCTTGGGACTAGCGGAGATCACAGATACGCAGTATTTT. This sequence encodes CASSLGLAEITDTQYF.